This TCR beta chain emerged from a study of T cell repertoires in cytomegalovirus infection. CDR1 is SGHRS and CDR2 is YFSETQ in the germline V gene. This CDR3 contains 13 residues. This clonotype appeared many times. At one end the junction does not follow the germline gene, possibly because of a read error. TCRdb processed the reads anew with MiXCR; each CDR3 protein has one entry. The sample lists around 440,000 distinct CDR3 sequences, roughly 12% occurring once. This clonotype originated in a human donor in good health (CMV status not recorded). Some clones in this sample may be carry-over from other donors' samples. The sequenced sample was PBMCs. The V gene is TRBV5-1, the J gene TRBJ1-5; D not certain. CDR3: CASSLDSGQPQHF. CDR3 bases: TGTGCCAGCAGCTTAGATTCGGGACAGCCCCAGCATTTT.